These 4 T cell receptor beta chains were sequenced from one sample in a study of T-cell reconstitution after alpha-beta-depleted transplantation in children (dated by TCRdb to about 2016). The library came from PCR. The listed sequencing device is Illumina HiSeq 2500. To normalize quantification of the TCRbeta repertoire, the TCR libraries were built with molecular barcoding that relied on unique molecular identifiers. TCRdb handled the public reads itself, with Q25 trimming in fastp and clone calling in MiXCR, and kept productive beta chains. Rows matching on CDR3 protein sequence are summarized as one entry with the most common DNA and genes. Counted in this sample were around 670,000 distinct CDR3 sequences; over 10% of them appeared once. The ten largest clones take up 0.79% of the sample. The label giving this sample's treatment or condition can be read as: allogeneic hematopoietic cell transplantation with graft depleted of TCRalphabeta T cells and CD19 B cells.

Sequencing was performed on PBMCs, taken before TCRalphabeta/CD19-depleted stem cell transplant. The origin of the receptors is a girl under 10 years old with congenital amegakaryocytic thrombocytopenia, due to receive a stem cell transplant.

This clonotype was counted many times. This chain links TRBV20-1 with TRBJ2-3, with TRBD1 matching 8 bases. The germline gives CDR1 DFQATT, CDR2 SNEGSKA (reference sequence). This CDR3 contains 17 residues. V dropped 0 bases and J dropped 3; count of bases not matched to a gene: 11. CDR3 in DNA: TGCAGTGCTAGAGACTTACTCCGGGACAGGTCTACAGATACGCAGTATTTT. This gives the protein CSARDLLRDRSTDTQYF.

This clonotype was counted a few times. V is TRBV7-9 and J is TRBJ1-4; unclear D gene. The length of the CDR3 is 17 residues. Trimming pared 3 bases from V and 8 bases from J, leaving 22 bases between. Germline CDR1 SEHNR, CDR2 FQNEAQ (reference sequence). The CDR3 is CASSLLGYGFIPEKLFF. CDR3 bases: TGTGCCAGCAGCTTGCTCGGGTACGGGTTTATTCCGGAAAAACTGTTTTTT.

This clonotype was recorded at least ten times. The chain carries TRBV20-1 and TRBJ1-3; tentatively, D is TRBD1 (5 bases). The CDR3 is 15 residues long. V was shortened by 2 bases and J by 2 bases, with 13 bases between the two germline ends. The germline gives CDR1 DFQATT, CDR2 SNEGSKA (reference sequence). In DNA, the CDR3 is TGCAGTGCTAGAACCTCGCAGGGCACTGGAAACACCATATATTTT. Its translation is CSARTSQGTGNTIYF.

This clonotype was recorded many times. This chain joins TRBV7-8 and TRBJ2-3; D might be TRBD1 (6 bases). V lost 8 bases, J lost 4 bases, and 16 bases lay in between. CDR1 is SGHVS and CDR2 is FQNEAQ in the germline V gene. The CDR3 has 14 residues. Written as DNA, the CDR3 is TGTGCCAGCGGATCCAGGACAGTATCAGATACGCAGTATTTT. Translating gives CASGSRTVSDTQYF.